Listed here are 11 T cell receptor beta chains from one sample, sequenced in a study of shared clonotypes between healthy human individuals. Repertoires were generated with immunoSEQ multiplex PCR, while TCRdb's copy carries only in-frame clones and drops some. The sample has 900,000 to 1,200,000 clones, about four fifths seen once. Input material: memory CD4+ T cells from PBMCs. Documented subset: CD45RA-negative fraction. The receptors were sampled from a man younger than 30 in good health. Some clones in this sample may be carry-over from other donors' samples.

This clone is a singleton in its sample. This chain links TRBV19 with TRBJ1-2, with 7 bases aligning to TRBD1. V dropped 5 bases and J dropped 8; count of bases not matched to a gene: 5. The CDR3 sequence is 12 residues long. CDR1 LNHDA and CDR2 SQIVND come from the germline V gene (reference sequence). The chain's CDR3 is CASSRGTVGYTF. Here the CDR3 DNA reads TGTGCCAGTAGTCGGGGGACAGTCGGCTACACCTTC.

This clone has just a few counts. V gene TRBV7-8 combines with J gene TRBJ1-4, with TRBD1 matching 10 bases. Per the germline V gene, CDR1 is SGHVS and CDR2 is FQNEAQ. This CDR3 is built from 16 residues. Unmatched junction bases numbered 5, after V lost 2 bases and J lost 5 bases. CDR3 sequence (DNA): TGTGCCAGCAGCTTATCCCCGGACAGGGGGAATGAAAAACTGTTTTTT. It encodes CASSLSPDRGNEKLFF.

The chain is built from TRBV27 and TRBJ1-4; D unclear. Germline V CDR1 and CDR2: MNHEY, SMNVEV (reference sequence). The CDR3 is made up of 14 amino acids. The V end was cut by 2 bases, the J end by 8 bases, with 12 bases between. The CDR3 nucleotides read TGTGCCAGCAGTTTACTCGGACCTTTCGAAAAACTGTTTTTT. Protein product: CASSLLGPFEKLFF.

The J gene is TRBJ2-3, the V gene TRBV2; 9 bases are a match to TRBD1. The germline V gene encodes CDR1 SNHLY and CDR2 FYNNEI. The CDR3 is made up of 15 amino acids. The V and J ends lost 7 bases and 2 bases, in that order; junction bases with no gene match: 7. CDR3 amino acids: CASMRDRDYTDTQYF. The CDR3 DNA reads TGTGCCAGCATGAGGGACAGGGACTACACAGATACGCAGTATTTT.

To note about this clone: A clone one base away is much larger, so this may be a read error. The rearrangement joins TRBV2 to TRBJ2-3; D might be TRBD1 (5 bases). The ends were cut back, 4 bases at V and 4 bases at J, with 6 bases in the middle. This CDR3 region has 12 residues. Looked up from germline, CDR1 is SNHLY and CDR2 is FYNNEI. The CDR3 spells CASSARADTQYF. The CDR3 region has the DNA TGTGCCAGCAGTGCCAGGGCAGATACGCAGTATTTT.

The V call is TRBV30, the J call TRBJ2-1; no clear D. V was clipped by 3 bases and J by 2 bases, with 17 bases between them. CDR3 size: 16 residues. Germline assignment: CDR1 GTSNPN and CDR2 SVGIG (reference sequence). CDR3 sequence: CAWREVGSQPYNEQFF. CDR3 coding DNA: TGTGCCTGGAGAGAAGTAGGCAGCCAGCCCTACAATGAGCAGTTCTTC. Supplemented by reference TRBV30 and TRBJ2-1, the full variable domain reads SQTIHQWPATLVQPVGSPLSLECTVEGTSNPNLYWYRQAAGRGLQLLFYSVGIGQISSEVPQNLSASRPQDRQFILSSKKLLLSDSGFYLCAWREVGSQPYNEQFFGPGTRLTVL.

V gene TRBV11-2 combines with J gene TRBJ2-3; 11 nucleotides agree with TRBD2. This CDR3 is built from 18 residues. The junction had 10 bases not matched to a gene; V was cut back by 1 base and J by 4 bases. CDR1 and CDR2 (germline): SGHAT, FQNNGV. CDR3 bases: TGTGCCAGCAGCTTAGCTCCCTCACTAGCGGGAGTTGCAGATACGCAGTATTTT. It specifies CASSLAPSLAGVADTQYF.

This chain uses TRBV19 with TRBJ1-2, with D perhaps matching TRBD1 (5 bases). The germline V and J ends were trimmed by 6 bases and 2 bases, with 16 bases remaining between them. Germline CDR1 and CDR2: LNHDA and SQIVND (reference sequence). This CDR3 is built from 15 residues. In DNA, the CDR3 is TGTGCCAGTAGAGAGCCGGGACGGGGGAACTATGGCTACACCTTC. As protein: CASREPGRGNYGYTF.

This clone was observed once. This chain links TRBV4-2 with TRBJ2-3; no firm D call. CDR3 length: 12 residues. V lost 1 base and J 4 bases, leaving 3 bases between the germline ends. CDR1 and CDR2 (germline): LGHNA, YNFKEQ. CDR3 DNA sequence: TGTGCCAGCAGCCAAGTAGCAGATACGCAGTATTTT. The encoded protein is CASSQVADTQYF.

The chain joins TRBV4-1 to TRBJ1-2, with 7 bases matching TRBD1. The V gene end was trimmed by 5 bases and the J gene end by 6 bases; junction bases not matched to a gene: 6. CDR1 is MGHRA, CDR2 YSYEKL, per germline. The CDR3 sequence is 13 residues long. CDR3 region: CASSYRGLDGYTF. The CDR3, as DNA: TGCGCCAGCAGCTACAGGGGCTTGGATGGCTACACCTTC.

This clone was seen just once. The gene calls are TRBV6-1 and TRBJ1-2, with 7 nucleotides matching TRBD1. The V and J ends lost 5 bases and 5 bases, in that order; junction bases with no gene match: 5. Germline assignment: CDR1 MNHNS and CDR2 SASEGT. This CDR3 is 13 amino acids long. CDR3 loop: CASSLTGRYGYTF. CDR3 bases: TGTGCCAGCAGTCTGACAGGGCGGTATGGCTACACCTTC.